One and the same sample provided the 19 T cell receptor beta chains below, sequenced in a study of shared clonotypes between healthy human individuals. Libraries were prepared by immunoSEQ multiplex PCR; TCRdb keeps only in-frame clonotypes and omits some of them. Of hundreds of thousands of clones detected, roughly 94% appear once; the ten largest clones hold roughly 22%. Naive-designated CD8 cells lacked CD45RO, were positively enriched for CCR7, and omitted terminally differentiated effector memory CD45RA+ cells. The specimen was naive CD8+ T cells sorted from blood. All receptors come from a man aged 30-40 years in good health.

About this clone: The same CDR3 also results from other DNA sequences found in this sample. As DNA, the CDR3 is TGTGCCAGCAGCCACCAGAACAATGAGCAGTTCTTC. Residues: CASSHQNNEQFF. The rearrangement links TRBV11-2 to TRBJ2-1, with D unclear. Germline V gives CDR1 SGHAT, CDR2 FQNNGV. V was cut by 5 bases and J by 5 bases, with 7 bases left in between. This CDR3 has 12 residues.

This clone was counted a few times. The sample has other DNA sequences that encode this CDR3 too. The CDR3 reads CASSSGTGGYEQYF. For the CDR3, the DNA is TGTGCCAGCAGTTCCGGGACCGGGGGCTACGAGCAGTACTTC. V usage is TRBV6-5 and J usage is TRBJ2-7; a weak D match, TRBD2 (6 bases). V lost 4 bases, J lost 3 bases, and 13 bases lay in between. Germline CDR1 MNHEY, CDR2 SVGAGI. The CDR3 totals 14 residues.

For this clone: Since a much larger clone is just one base distant, this may be a read error. V is TRBV27 and J is TRBJ1-2, with a weak D call TRBD1 (6 bases). The CDR3 loop spans 14 amino acids. The germline gives CDR1 MNHEY, CDR2 SMNVEV (reference sequence). V was pared by 2 bases and J by 6 bases, with 13 bases between. Here the CDR3 reads CASSLARDKDGYTF. DNA of the CDR3: TGTGCCAGCAGTTTAGCCCGGGACAAGGATGGCTACACCTTC.

The rearrangement joins TRBV7-6 to TRBJ2-5, with D possibly matching TRBD2 (5 bases). This CDR3 spans 15 amino acids. The V end was cut by 5 bases, the J end by 0 bases, with 13 bases between. CDR1 and CDR2 from the germline V gene are SGHVS and FNYEAQ. DNA of the CDR3: TGTGCCAGCAGCCCTCCGGGGAGAAACCAAGAGACCCAGTACTTC. It codes for CASSPPGRNQETQYF.

V is TRBV15 and J is TRBJ2-1; 7 positions match TRBD2. This CDR3 has 15 residues. V gave up 9 bases and J gave up 8 bases; unmatched junction bases: 16. From germline, CDR1 is LNHNV and CDR2 YYDKDF (reference sequence). CDR3 DNA sequence: TGTGCCACAAACCCCGGGACTAACGCCCCGGATGAGCAGTTCTTC. This gives the protein CATNPGTNAPDEQFF.

This rearrangement joins TRBV11-3 to TRBJ2-2; 10 positions match TRBD2. Germline CDR1 reads SGHNT; CDR2 reads YENEEA. Unmatched junction bases numbered 9, after V lost 6 bases and J lost 5 bases. There are 16 residues in the CDR3. The CDR3 bases are TGTGCCAGCAGGACTGGGCTAGCGGGAGAGACCGGGGAGCTGTTTTTT. This codes for CASRTGLAGETGELFF. The variable domain in full, completed from reference TRBV11-3 and TRBJ2-2, reads EAGVVQSPRYKIIEKKQPVAFWCNPISGHNTLYWYLQNLGQGPELLIRYENEEAVDDSQLPKDRFSAERLKGVDSTLKIQPAELGDSAVYLCASRTGLAGETGELFFGEGSRLTVL.

This clone appeared once. The chain uses TRBV27 and TRBJ2-2; a possible D gene is TRBD1 (5 bases). CDR1 is MNHEY, CDR2 SMNVEV, per germline (reference sequence). The CDR3 is 14 residues long. V lost 7 bases and J 3 bases, leaving 12 bases between the germline ends. The chain's CDR3 is CASTRQLYTGELFF. CDR3 coding DNA: TGTGCCAGCACAAGACAGCTCTACACCGGGGAGCTGTTTTTT.

CDR3 nucleotides: TGTGCCAGCAGCCCCGGGAAACAATACAATGAGCAGTTCTTC. This encodes CASSPGKQYNEQFF. J is TRBJ2-1 and V is TRBV7-9; TRBD2 is a possible D gene (5 bases). Trimming shortened V by 5 bases and J by 4 bases, and 12 bases separated the two germline ends. CDR3 length equals 14 residues. Germline V gene sequence: CDR1 SEHNR, CDR2 FQNEAQ (reference sequence).

This clone was seen a single time. A junction end diverges from the germline sequence, so it may reflect a read error. V and J are TRBV6-5 and TRBJ2-7; D gene ambiguous. Germline values: CDR1 MNHEY, CDR2 SVGAGI. This CDR3 comprises 15 residues. The DNA of the CDR3 is TGTGCCAGCAGCCCGTACTCGACACGCTCCCACGAGCAGTACTTC. Its protein product is CASSPYSTRSHEQYF.

This chain joins TRBV7-9 and TRBJ2-7; 10 positions agree with TRBD1. CDR3 length: 13 residues. Germline V lookup: CDR1 SEHNR, CDR2 FQNEAQ (reference sequence). V dropped 9 bases and J dropped 6; count of bases not matched to a gene: 8. The CDR3 coding sequence is TGTGCCAGTCGAGGACAGGGGGTTCTCGAGCAGTACTTC. This gives the protein CASRGQGVLEQYF. Using reference TRBV7-9 and TRBJ2-7 for the parts outside the CDR3, the full variable domain is DTGVSQNPRHKITKRGQNVTFRCDPISEHNRLYWYRQTLGQGPEFLTYFQNEAQLEKSRLLSDRFSAERPKGSFSTLEIQRTEQGDSAMYLCASRGQGVLEQYFGPGTRLTVT.

The chain joins TRBV28 to TRBJ2-2; the D is unclear. Trimming took off 4 bases at V and 1 base at J, with 13 bases between the two ends. The length of the CDR3 is 16 residues. CDR1 is MDHEN and CDR2 is SYDVKM in the germline V gene. In DNA, the CDR3 is TGTGCCAGCAGTTCCCGTGGAGTGCGGAACACCGGGGAGCTGTTTTTT. This encodes CASSSRGVRNTGELFF.

As to this clone: One end of the junction varies from germline; a read error may be responsible. The genes are TRBV27 and TRBJ2-4; 9 bases are a match to TRBD1. Germline lookup yields CDR1 MNHEY and CDR2 SMNVEV (reference sequence). The CDR3 contains 13 residues. The CDR3 DNA sequence: TGTGCCAGCAGTTTATCGGGGGACAGGGAGCCACTCTTC. Residues: CASSLSGDREPLF.

The chain uses TRBV7-2 and TRBJ1-2, with D tentatively TRBD1 (5 bases). The V end lost 5 bases, the J end lost 8 bases, and 18 bases lay between the germline ends. The CDR3 spans 14 residues. Germline CDR1 is SGHTA and CDR2 is FQGNSA. CDR3 DNA sequence: TGTGCCAGCAGCCCGGGACGGGAGGAACTCGGCTACACCTTC. Encoded protein: CASSPGREELGYTF.

The chain carries TRBV2 and TRBJ1-2, with D maybe TRBD1 (5 bases). V was pared by 6 bases and J by 3 bases, with 14 bases between. Per the germline V gene, CDR1 is SNHLY and CDR2 is FYNNEI. This CDR3 has 14 amino acids. The CDR3 loop is CASREQGADYGYTF. In nucleotides, the CDR3 is TGTGCCAGCAGGGAGCAGGGCGCAGACTATGGCTACACCTTC.

The chain has TRBV5-4 and TRBJ2-2; D is possibly TRBD1 (6 bases). V gave up 1 base and J gave up 3 bases, with 7 bases separating them. CDR3 size: 14 residues. Germline lookup yields CDR1 SGHNT and CDR2 YYREEE (reference sequence). In DNA form, the CDR3 reads TGTGCCAGCAGCTTGTCAGGGGACACCGGGGAGCTGTTTTTT. Protein: CASSLSGDTGELFF. The complete variable domain, with remaining parts taken from reference TRBV5-4 and TRBJ2-2, reads ETGVTQSPTHLIKTRGQQVTLRCSSQSGHNTVSWYQQALGQGPQFIFQYYREEENGRGNFPPRFSGLQFPNYSSELNVNALELDDSALYLCASSLSGDTGELFFGEGSRLTVL.

CDR3 sequence (DNA): TGTGCCAGCAGCGGTCGCGGGACAGGGATTATCTATGGCTACACCTTC. Its protein is CASSGRGTGIIYGYTF. The chain has TRBV27 and TRBJ1-2, with 9 bases aligning to TRBD1. The CDR3 is 16 amino acids. The germline gives CDR1 MNHEY, CDR2 SMNVEV (reference sequence). Losses at the gene ends were 6 bases for V and 4 bases for J; bases not matched to a gene: 12.

The chain employs TRBV7-9 and TRBJ1-4; 7 bases map to TRBD1. Losses at the gene ends were 1 base for V and 2 bases for J; bases not matched to a gene: 7. The CDR3 is made up of 17 amino acids. Germline values: CDR1 SEHNR, CDR2 FQNEAQ (reference sequence). As DNA, the CDR3 is TGTGCCAGCAGCTTAGAGGGAGGACAGGTGACTAATGAAAAACTGTTTTTT. Translation: CASSLEGGQVTNEKLFF.

The chain recombines TRBV7-2 with TRBJ2-7; weak D call: TRBD2 (5 bases). Looked up from germline, CDR1 is SGHTA and CDR2 is FQGNSA. Trimming cost V 0 bases and J 3 bases, with 15 bases left between them. The CDR3 covers 16 residues. The CDR3 region is CASSLAGGGFLYEQYF. CDR3 in DNA: TGTGCCAGCAGCTTAGCGGGCGGAGGTTTTCTCTACGAGCAGTACTTC.

This chain joins TRBV28 and TRBJ1-5, with D possibly TRBD1 on 6 matching bases. The V end lost 6 bases, the J end lost 6 bases, and 18 bases lay between the germline ends. The CDR3 extends over 15 amino acids. From germline, CDR1 is MDHEN and CDR2 SYDVKM. The CDR3 DNA follows: TGTGCCAGCAGGCGTCAGGGGTTGAAATTTCAGCCCCAGCATTTT. Amino acid sequence: CASRRQGLKFQPQHF.